This is a list of T cell receptor beta chains from one sample in a study of neoadjuvant nivolumab and ipilimumab in lung cancer. Here immunoSEQ multiplex PCR was the method, and the copy in TCRdb shows in-frame clones only, minus some. The sample shows over 25,000 clones, about 85% of them seen only once. The sample in question was peripheral blood, obtained before neoadjuvant nivolumab, alone or with ipilimumab. The receptors derive from an adult with non-small cell lung cancer. The CDR3 runs from the conserved cysteine through the conserved F or W. D genes are given only for firm matches. Part of the rows lack a size; the others show once, few, many or a class for expanded clones.

clone_size d_call j_call v_call cdr3_length cdr3_nt cdr3_aa
once - TRBJ2-1 TRBV11-3 15 TGTGCCAGCAGCCCCGGCGGGACCTATATCAATGAGCAGTTCTTC CASSPGGTYINEQFF
- - TRBJ2-2 TRBV6-5 15 TGTGCCAGCAGTTCAAGACTTGGAAGCGGAGGGGAGCTGTTTTTT CASSSRLGSGGELFF
- - TRBJ2-3 TRBV7-3 13 TGTGCCAGCAGCGCGGGCCCCAGGGATACGCAGTATTTT CASSAGPRDTQYF
- - TRBJ1-6 TRBV6-5 12 TGTGCCACCTCCCAGGGTCTTTCACCCCTCCACTTT CATSQGLSPLHF
- - TRBJ2-5 TRBV2 13 TGTGCCAGCATGAGGACTTATCAAGAGACCCAGTACTTC CASMRTYQETQYF
- - TRBJ2-5 TRBV10-1 14 TGCGCCAGCAGTGAGAATACTGGACATCGGTCCCAGTACTTC CASSENTGHRSQYF
- TRBD2 TRBJ2-3 TRBV19 17 TGTGCCAGTAGTCCCTCTACAATTGGCGGGGGGGCCCATACGCAGTATTTT CASSPSTIGGGAHTQYF
few - TRBJ1-6 TRBV6-5 13 TGTGCCAGCGCGACAGGACTTAATTCACCCCTCCACTTT CASATGLNSPLHF
- - TRBJ2-7 TRBV27 14 TGTGCCAGCAGTATAATGGGCGGGTCCTACGAGCAGTACTTC CASSIMGGSYEQYF
few - TRBJ1-1 TRBV6-1 12 TGTGCCAGCAGTGAAGCGACCACTGAAGCTTTCTTT CASSEATTEAFF
- TRBD1 TRBJ1-1 TRBV18 13 TGTGCCAGCCTCGGACAGGGGGTCCCTGAAGCTTTCTTT CASLGQGVPEAFF
medium-sized - TRBJ1-1 TRBV29-1 13 TGCAGCGGCCAGGGGTCCATGAACACTGAAGCTTTCTTT CSGQGSMNTEAFF
- TRBD1 TRBJ1-1 TRBV5-1 18 TGCGCCAGCAGCTTGGGTGGGCGCGGACAGGGGACGAACACTGAAGCTTTCTTT CASSLGGRGQGTNTEAFF
- TRBD2 TRBJ2-2 TRBV27 17 TGTGCCAGCAGTCTGAATGGCCAGCGGGGACTCACCGGGGAGCTGTTTTTT CASSLNGQRGLTGELFF
- - TRBJ2-1 TRBV7-9 14 TGTGCCAGCAGCTTAGAGGGCCGACACAATGAGCAGTTCTTC CASSLEGRHNEQFF
- - TRBJ1-3 TRBV18 18 TGTGCCAGCTCACCTACCTTCGTGGGGGCTTACTCTGGAAACACCATATATTTT CASSPTFVGAYSGNTIYF
few - TRBJ1-6 TRBV18 16 TGTGCCAGCTCACTCGATACCCCCCGGGGTAATTCACCCCTCCACTTT CASSLDTPRGNSPLHF
- TRBD1 TRBJ1-6 TRBV25-1 17 TGTGCCAGCAGTGGACAGGGTCTGAGCTCCTATAATTCACCCCTCCACTTT CASSGQGLSSYNSPLHF